The sequence of this T cell receptor (beta chain) was determined in a study of cytomegalovirus exposure and HLA in healthy donors. Trimming cost V 1 base and J 3 bases, with 10 bases left between them. Per germline, CDR1 SNHLY and CDR2 FYNNEI. CDR3 size: 14 residues. Study results and limitations: TCR beta sequences reportedly predicted most subjects' HLA-A and HLA-B alleles accurately. Most likely, a cluster of highly shared sequence variants arose as a sequencing artifact.

With 60 Vbeta and 13 Jbeta primers, the PCR was carried out. Sequenced by immunoSEQ multiplex PCR; TCRdb stores in-frame clones only, minus some. The top ten hold about 1.7% of the sample, which has fewer than 250,000 clones, about 86% seen once. As for this clone: Its target is unknown.

The sequencing input was PBMCs. This TCR was recovered from a man aged 35-49 years in good health and CMV-seropositive. This chain links TRBV2 with TRBJ2-7; TRBD2 is a possible D gene (5 bases). The CDR3 DNA follows: TGTGCCAGCAGTGAAGTGGGAGTGAACTACGAGCAGTACTTC. It yields the protein CASSEVGVNYEQYF.